This passage covers 25 T cell receptor beta chains from one sample sequenced in a study of blood T cells in healthy people across ages. A second PCR of about 7 to 11 cycles used a sample-barcoded 5' primer and a J-beta primer mix. TCRdb used MiXCR to reprocess the 5' RACE reads, holding one entry per CDR3 protein. The sample consists of around 1.1 million distinct CDR3 sequences, less than 45% of them appearing once. The sample was blood. Every receptor here comes from a man aged 18-30 years in good health.

The sample holds a few counts of this clonotype. The rearrangement links TRBV5-1 to TRBJ2-2; D is unclear. This CDR3 spans 11 amino acids. With 0 bases removed from V and 7 bases from J, the gap between germline ends came to 1 base. Per germline, CDR1 SGHRS and CDR2 YFSETQ. The DNA for the CDR3 is TGCGCCAGCAGCTTGGACGGGGAGCTGTTTTTT. Translation: CASSLDGELFF.

The V call is TRBV4-1, the J call TRBJ2-4, with D perhaps matching TRBD1 (5 bases). The germline CDR1 and CDR2 sequences are MGHRA and YSYEKL. Trimming left V 0 bases short and J 3 bases short, with 9 bases between. This CDR3 is built from 15 residues. As DNA, the CDR3 is TGCGCCAGCAGCCAAGAGCGAACAGGCAAAAACATTCAGTACTTC. Translation: CASSQERTGKNIQYF.

The gene calls are TRBV28 and TRBJ2-3; D gene unclear. The CDR3 spans 15 residues. V was pared by 6 bases and J by 0 bases, with 13 bases between. Germline CDR1 MDHEN, CDR2 SYDVKM. In DNA form, the CDR3 reads TGTGCCAGCAGCTCTCGGACGGAAAGCACAGATACGCAGTATTTT. As protein: CASSSRTESTDTQYF.

The rearrangement uses TRBV6-2 or TRBV6-3 and TRBJ1-5, with D tentatively TRBD1 (6 bases). Germline V gives CDR1 MNHEY, CDR2 SVGEGT. This CDR3 spans 16 amino acids. The germline V and J ends were trimmed by 7 bases and 2 bases, with 18 bases remaining between them. As DNA, the CDR3 is TGTGCCAGCACCTGGGGGCCGTTTGACGGCAATCAGCCCCAGCATTTT. As protein: CASTWGPFDGNQPQHF.

The chain links TRBV7-6 to TRBJ2-7, with D unresolved. This CDR3 has 18 residues. Per germline, CDR1 SGHVS and CDR2 FNYEAQ. Trimming removed 4 bases from V and 7 bases from J, with 29 bases in between. CDR3 protein: CASSYRPADRLYYNEQYF. The CDR3, as DNA: TGTGCCAGCAGCTATCGACCGGCAGACCGTCTATACTACAATGAGCAGTACTTC.

This clonotype was seen a handful of times. V gene TRBV2 combines with J gene TRBJ1-1, with D maybe TRBD1 (6 bases). CDR3 size: 13 residues. The V and J ends lost 8 bases and 1 base respectively, with 11 bases between them. Germline CDR1 reads SNHLY; CDR2 reads FYNNEI. The CDR3 bases are TGTGCCAGCGGGGGGGCTCCGAACACTGAAGCTTTCTTT. Residues: CASGGAPNTEAFF. Supplemented by reference TRBV2 and TRBJ1-1, the full variable domain reads EPEVTQTPSHQVTQMGQEVILRCVPISNHLYFYWYRQILGQKVEFLVSFYNNEISEKSEIFDDQFSVERPDGSNFTLKIRSTKLEDSAMYFCASGGAPNTEAFFGQGTRLTVV.

This chain links TRBV27 with TRBJ2-1, with 9 positions matching TRBD1. With V trimmed by 5 bases and J by 4 bases, 6 bases remained unmatched. Per the germline V gene, CDR1 is MNHEY and CDR2 is SMNVEV (reference sequence). The CDR3 runs 15 residues. CDR3 sequence reads: CASSDRGGIYNEQFF. The CDR3 nucleotides read TGTGCCAGCAGTGACAGGGGGGGAATATACAATGAGCAGTTCTTC.

This clonotype was counted between two and nine times. CDR3 coding DNA: TGTGCCAGCAGCCCCCCCGGGGTCACAGATACGCAGTATTTT. Translating it yields CASSPPGVTDTQYF. The V and J genes are TRBV7-2 and TRBJ2-3, with D perhaps TRBD2 (5 bases). From germline, CDR1 is SGHTA and CDR2 FQGNSA. V was trimmed by 5 bases and J by 2 bases, leaving 11 bases between them. The CDR3 has 14 amino acids.

The chain uses TRBV6-5 and TRBJ2-1, with a tentative D call TRBD2 (7 bases). The V and J ends lost 0 bases and 5 bases respectively, with 23 bases between them. Germline V CDR1 and CDR2: MNHEY, SVGAGI. The CDR3 totals 19 residues. CDR3 nucleotide sequence: TGTGCCAGCAGTTACTCGATATCGCGGTCGGGGGGCCCCAACAATGAGCAGTTCTTC. This translates into CASSYSISRSGGPNNEQFF.

This chain joins TRBV27 and TRBJ2-7; TRBD1 is a possible D gene (5 bases). Germline CDR1 reads MNHEY; CDR2 reads SMNVEV (reference sequence). V was trimmed by 5 bases and J by 2 bases, leaving 10 bases between them. This CDR3 is 13 amino acids long. The CDR3 DNA reads as TGTGCCAGCAGTAGGGGCCTACCCTACGAGCAGTACTTC. It is translated as CASSRGLPYEQYF.

There are a few counts of this clonotype. This chain links TRBV25-1 with TRBJ2-7, with a weak D call TRBD1 (5 bases). Trimming left V 4 bases short and J 4 bases short, with 17 bases between. Per the germline V gene, CDR1 is MGHDK and CDR2 is SYGVNS. The CDR3 consists of 15 residues. DNA of the CDR3: TGTGCCAGCAGTGTAGCCACAGGCCCGCTATACGAGCAGTACTTC. The encoded protein is CASSVATGPLYEQYF.

This clonotype appeared a few times. The chain carries TRBV20-1 and TRBJ2-7; D not resolved. The CDR3 loop spans 11 amino acids. V shed 5 bases and J shed 8 bases, with 13 bases lying between them. Germline CDR1 DFQATT, CDR2 SNEGSKA (reference sequence). Here the CDR3 DNA reads TGCAGTGCTCGAAGTCAAGGAAAGCAGTACTTC. Amino acid sequence: CSARSQGKQYF.

The gene calls are TRBV28 and TRBJ1-1, with D uncertain. CDR1 and CDR2 from the germline V gene are MDHEN and SYDVKM. The CDR3 covers 11 residues. Trimming stripped 4 bases from V and 10 bases from J, with 10 bases between. The chain's CDR3 is CASSWRGAAFF. CDR3 nucleotides: TGTGCCAGCAGTTGGCGGGGTGCAGCTTTCTTT.

J is TRBJ2-7 and V is TRBV6-1, with D unresolved. V lost 2 bases to trimming and J lost 3 bases, with 5 bases between them. There are 12 residues in the CDR3. Germline V gene data show CDR1 as MNHNS and CDR2 as SASEGT. CDR3 coding DNA: TGTGCCAGCAGTGAATGGAGCTACGAGCAGTACTTC. This encodes CASSEWSYEQYF.

With respect to this clonotype: A much larger clone is a single base away; this may be a read error. The rearrangement uses TRBV12-3 or TRBV12-4 and TRBJ1-2; 7 bases are a match to TRBD1. The CDR3 length is 15 residues. The CDR3 bases are TGTGCCAGCAGTCCAACGGGACAGTCTAACTGTGGCTACACCTTC. It translates to CASSPTGQSNCGYTF.

The chain carries TRBV4-1 and TRBJ1-1; TRBD1 is a possible D gene (6 bases). This CDR3 spans 14 amino acids. Trimming removed 0 bases at V and 3 bases at J, with 8 bases between. Germline lookup yields CDR1 MGHRA and CDR2 YSYEKL. The chain's CDR3 is CASSQEGADTEAFF. The CDR3 DNA sequence: TGCGCCAGCAGCCAAGAGGGGGCGGACACTGAAGCTTTCTTT.

This clonotype was detected a few times. The chain carries TRBV3-1 and TRBJ2-3; no clear D gene. V was clipped by 0 bases and J by 3 bases, with 13 bases between them. The germline V gene encodes CDR1 LGHDT and CDR2 YNNKEL (reference sequence). This CDR3 is 16 amino acids long. The DNA of the CDR3 is TGTGCCAGCAGCCAAGATCGACTCCCCGGGACAGATACGCAGTATTTT. It specifies CASSQDRLPGTDTQYF.

Turning to this clonotype: The junction shows a germline mismatch at one end, possibly a read error. The chain links TRBV20-1 to TRBJ1-5, with D maybe TRBD1 (5 bases). Germline V CDR1 and CDR2: DFQATT, SNEGSKA (reference sequence). The CDR3 contains 16 residues. The CDR3 region is CSTRERRGYGNQPQHF. CDR3 sequence (DNA): TGCAGTACTAGAGAACGACGGGGGTACGGCAATCAGCCCCAGCATTTT.

V and J are TRBV10-3 and TRBJ2-1; 10 positions agree with TRBD2. With V trimmed by 4 bases and J by 4 bases, 10 bases remained unmatched. The CDR3 runs to 17 residues. Germline CDR1 and CDR2: ENHRY and SYGVKD. CDR3 coding DNA: TGTGCCATCAGTGGTTGGGCTAGCGGGGGCCAATACAATGAGCAGTTCTTC. Amino acid sequence: CAISGWASGGQYNEQFF.

V and J are TRBV12-3 or TRBV12-4 and TRBJ2-3; 9 nucleotides match TRBD1. The junction had 4 bases not matched to a gene; V was cut back by 6 bases and J by 3 bases. The CDR3 sequence is 14 residues long. CDR3 nucleotide sequence: TGTGCCAGCAGCGGGGACAGGGAGACAGATACGCAGTATTTT. Protein sequence: CASSGDRETDTQYF.

The sample holds a few counts of this clonotype. At one end, the junction sequence differs from germline, possibly due to a read error. The chain employs TRBV7-7 and TRBJ2-3, with a tentative D call TRBD1 (7 bases). CDR3 length: 17 residues. Germline lookup yields CDR1 SSHAT and CDR2 FNYEAQ (reference sequence). CDR3 region: CASSLAPDRTGRDTQYF. CDR3 sequence (DNA): TGTGCTAGCAGCTTAGCGCCGGACAGGACGGGGAGGGATACGCAGTATTTT.

This clonotype was recorded a few times. The chain employs TRBV12-3 or TRBV12-4 and TRBJ2-3; no clear D. The CDR3 covers 16 residues. V lost 3 bases and J lost 0, with 13 bases in between. CDR3 region: CASSFSLSRSTDTQYF. Here the CDR3 DNA reads TGTGCCAGCAGTTTTAGTCTGAGCCGAAGCACAGATACGCAGTATTTT.

The rearrangement uses TRBV27 and TRBJ2-4; 7 bases fit TRBD1. The CDR3 loop spans 13 amino acids. Germline loops: CDR1 MNHEY, CDR2 SMNVEV (reference sequence). The trim removed 6 bases at V and 8 bases at J, leaving 7 bases unmatched. CDR3 in amino acids: CASSDRARDIQYF. The CDR3, as DNA: TGTGCCAGCAGCGACAGGGCCAGGGACATTCAGTACTTC.

The genes are TRBV3-1 and TRBJ2-3; TRBD2 matches at 12 bases. Germline lookup yields CDR1 LGHDT and CDR2 YNNKEL (reference sequence). CDR3 length: 16 residues. After removal of 4 bases from V and 2 bases from J, the junction contained 4 bases not matched to a gene. The CDR3, as DNA: TGTGCCAGCAGCCCGTGGACTAGCGGGGACACAGATACGCAGTATTTT. Translated: CASSPWTSGDTDTQYF.

The rearrangement links TRBV20-1 to TRBJ2-7, with TRBD1 as a possible D gene (6 bases). Trimming removed 0 bases at V and 6 bases at J, with 15 bases between. CDR3 size: 14 residues. Germline values: CDR1 DFQATT, CDR2 SNEGSKA (reference sequence). As DNA, the CDR3 is TGCAGTGCTAGAGATCCCAACAGGGATCGCGAGCAGTACTTC. Protein: CSARDPNRDREQYF.